This T cell receptor (beta chain) was identified during a study of blood T cell repertoires in COVID-19. As for the study in general: Some COVID-19 samples were acute and others convalescent; all came from the United States, Italy and Spain. T cells, B-cell-depleted T cells, or PBMCs provided the cDNA or gDNA that served as material.

As processed by the authors: Estimates of nucleated cell counts were drawn from the amplification of reference gene primers. Assay: immunoSEQ multiplex PCR; the TCRdb copy retains only in-frame clones and omits some. D and trimming come from the DNA, and the V and J calls and clone size come from that table. The table includes 110,000 to 150,000 clones, 80% to 90% detected once. This clone has just one count. Germline trimming cut 6 bases from V and 7 bases from J; bases unmatched to any gene: 3. The germline V gene has CDR1 MNHEY and CDR2 SMNVEV (reference sequence). This CDR3 region has 13 residues.

The sequence came from a man in his sixties with active or convalescent COVID-19. The chain combines TRBV27 with TRBJ1-3; 10 bases match TRBD1. The specimen sequenced was peripheral blood. In nucleotides, the CDR3 is TGTGCCAGCAGGAGGACAGGGGGTAACACCATATATTTT. Amino acids: CASRRTGGNTIYF.